The rows below give T cell receptor beta chains drawn from one sample of a study of CD8 T cells in Susac syndrome. TCRdb used MiXCR to reprocess the immunoSEQ multiplex PCR reads, holding one entry per CDR3 protein. The repertoire includes some 77,000 distinct CDR3 sequences, roughly 91% of them detected once, and approximately 0.52% sits in the top ten. The specimen was CD4+ T cells from PBMCs. The source is a human donor with Susac syndrome. The CDR3 runs from the conserved cysteine through the conserved F or W. D genes are given only for firm matches. Size values are once, few and many counts, or a class for expanded clones, and some rows have none.

>TRBJ2-7|.|15|TRBV27|.
TGTGCCAGCAGTTTTGATCCACGCAGCTCCTACGAGCAGTACTTC
CASSFDPRSSYEQYF
>TRBJ2-7|.|15|TRBV5-6|TRBD1
TGTGCCAGCAGCCCGGGGTCGGGACAGGGACCCAAGCAGTACTTC
CASSPGSGQGPKQYF
>TRBJ2-1|.|14|TRBV19|.
TGTGCCAGTAGTCCTTGGACACCTGGACGGGAGCAGTTCTTC
CASSPWTPGREQFF
>TRBJ2-1|.|13|TRBV7-2|TRBD1
TGTGCCAGCAGCACGGACAGGGGGAATGAGCAGTTCTTC
CASSTDRGNEQFF
>TRBJ2-1|.|14|TRBV5-1|.
TGCGCCAGCAGCTTAACCGGAGGGGCTAATGAGCAGTTCTTC
CASSLTGGANEQFF
>TRBJ2-3|once|14|TRBV7-2|.
TGTGCCAGCAGCTTAGACGTCAGCACAGATACGCAGTATTTT
CASSLDVSTDTQYF
>TRBJ1-3|.|14|TRBV6-2/TRBV6-3|.
TGTGCCAGCAGTTACGGGACGGCTGGAAACACCATATATTTT
CASSYGTAGNTIYF
>TRBJ2-1|.|15|TRBV20-1|TRBD2
TGCAGTGCTTTGACTAGCACCACAGTAAGGCATGAGCAGTTCTTC
CSALTSTTVRHEQFF
>TRBJ1-2|.|15|TRBV12-3/TRBV12-4|TRBD1
TGTGCCAGCACTGGCGAGGGACAGGCATTTTATGGCTACACCTTC
CASTGEGQAFYGYTF
>TRBJ1-1|.|14|TRBV29-1|.
TGCAGCGTTGGCCTGGGGTCGAGGGGTACTGAAGCTTTCTTT
CSVGLGSRGTEAFF
>TRBJ1-1|.|16|TRBV6-1|TRBD1
TGTGCCAGCAGATTTCCGGGACAGGGGGCAAACACTGAAGCTTTCTTT
CASRFPGQGANTEAFF
>TRBJ1-1|once|18|TRBV6-5|TRBD1
TGTGCCAGCAGTTACTCGAGTCGGGCGAAAGGGACAGGGCTAAGCGCTTTCTTT
CASSYSSRAKGTGLSAFF
>TRBJ2-4|.|12|TRBV20-1|.
TGCAGTGCTAGGACCGACCAAAACATTCAGTACTTC
CSARTDQNIQYF
>TRBJ2-1|.|15|TRBV5-1|TRBD1
TGCGCCAGCGGACAGGGTGGGATTTCCTACAATGAGCAGTTCTTC
CASGQGGISYNEQFF
>TRBJ2-7|.|14|TRBV23-1|.
TGCGCCAGCAGGCCCGCCCGGAGGAACTACGAGCAGTACTTC
CASRPARRNYEQYF
>TRBJ1-6|.|13|TRBV3-1|.
TGTGCCAGCAGCCATCGAAAGGATTCACCCCTCCACTTT
CASSHRKDSPLHF
>TRBJ1-2|.|13|TRBV5-4|TRBD1
TGTGCCAGCAGAATAACAGGGGCTGGTGGCTACACCTTC
CASRITGAGGYTF
>TRBJ2-1|.|16|TRBV5-1|TRBD2
TGCGCCAGCAGCCATCCGGGACTAGCGGGACACAATGAGCAGTTCTTC
CASSHPGLAGHNEQFF
>TRBJ1-6|.|18|TRBV20-1|.
TGCAGTGCTAGAGATCAAGTCACGATGGGCTCCTATAATTCACCCCTCCACTTT
CSARDQVTMGSYNSPLHF
>TRBJ2-3|.|14|TRBV30|.
TGTGCCTGGAGTATGGGACGACGTGATAATACGCAGTATTTT
CAWSMGRRDNTQYF
>TRBJ1-5|.|13|TRBV9|.
TGTGCCAGCAGCGTAGACGGGAATCAGCCCCAGCATTTT
CASSVDGNQPQHF
>TRBJ2-3|.|13|TRBV2|.
TGTGCCAGCCTTTCGGATCCGGGAGATACGCAGTATTTT
CASLSDPGDTQYF
>TRBJ2-5|once|14|TRBV5-6|.
TGTGCCAGCAGCAGGACCAGTACGGGTGAGACCCAGTACTTC
CASSRTSTGETQYF
>TRBJ2-7|.|13|TRBV7-9|.
TGTGCCAGCAGCTTGACCTTCCCCTACGAGCAGTACTTC
CASSLTFPYEQYF
>TRBJ2-7|few|14|TRBV29-1|TRBD1
TGCAGCGTGAACGTACAGGGGGCACTCGGCGAGCAGTACTTC
CSVNVQGALGEQYF
>TRBJ2-7|.|15|TRBV7-3|TRBD1
TGTGCCAGCAGCCTTGGACAGGGGGCCCCCTACGAGCAGTACTTC
CASSLGQGAPYEQYF
>TRBJ2-7|.|17|TRBV18|TRBD2
TGTGCCAGCTCCCCGGTTGGTAGCGGGATGGCCGGGTACGAGCAGTACTTC
CASSPVGSGMAGYEQYF
>TRBJ2-3|.|17|TRBV5-1|TRBD1
TGCGCCAGCAGCCGCGATGAGGGGGCCCCTAGCACAGATACGCAGTATTTT
CASSRDEGAPSTDTQYF
>TRBJ2-2|.|16|TRBV6-5|.
TGTGCCAGCAGTTACCGTGGCGGTACGAACACCGGGGAGCTGTTTTTT
CASSYRGGTNTGELFF
>TRBJ2-7|once|12|TRBV13|.
TGTGCCAGCAGCTCCTCCGAGGGCGAGCAGTACTTC
CASSSSEGEQYF
>TRBJ2-6|.|13|TRBV12-3/TRBV12-4|.
TGTGCCAGCAGTTTGATCGGGGCCAACGTCCTGACTTTC
CASSLIGANVLTF
>TRBJ1-1|.|17|TRBV7-8|.
TGTGCCAGCAGAAACGACAAGCAAGGGGGTCGAGGCACTGAAGCTTTCTTT
CASRNDKQGGRGTEAFF
>TRBJ2-1|.|17|TRBV27|TRBD2
TGTGCCAGTATGACTAGCGGGAGGCGAAGCTCCTACAATGAGCAGTTCTTC
CASMTSGRRSSYNEQFF
>TRBJ2-1|.|18|TRBV3-1|TRBD2
TGTGCCAGCAGCCACCTATTCACTAGGACTAGCGGTTACTATGAGCAGTTCTTC
CASSHLFTRTSGYYEQFF
>TRBJ2-3|.|14|TRBV6-5|.
TGTGCCAGCAGTTCGGGACAACTCACAGATACGCAGTATTTT
CASSSGQLTDTQYF
>TRBJ2-2|.|12|TRBV9|.
TGTGCCAGCAGCGTAAATATCAAGGAGCTGTTTTTT
CASSVNIKELFF
>TRBJ2-3|.|14|TRBV6-6|.
TGTGCCAGCAGTCCAGGACAGAACACAGATACGCAGTATTTT
CASSPGQNTDTQYF
>TRBJ2-1|.|14|TRBV29-1|TRBD1
TGCAGCGCCCTACAGGGGGCCGCCTACAATGAGCAGTTCTTC
CSALQGAAYNEQFF
>TRBJ2-7|.|14|TRBV6-6|TRBD1
TGTGCCAGCAGTAACGGACAGGGGGGGTACGAGCAGTACTTC
CASSNGQGGYEQYF
>TRBJ2-3|.|12|TRBV29-1|.
TGCAGCGGGAAGAAGAGCACAGATACGCAGTATTTT
CSGKKSTDTQYF
>TRBJ2-5|.|15|TRBV28|.
TGTGCCAGCAGGGTTCGGGAGACTGGCCAAGAGACCCAGTACTTC
CASRVRETGQETQYF
>TRBJ2-7|.|14|TRBV20-1|TRBD2
TGCAGTGCTCCCTCGACTAGCGGGAGCGGCGAGCAGTACTTC
CSAPSTSGSGEQYF
>TRBJ1-1|.|18|TRBV20-1|TRBD1
TGCAGTGCTACAGGGTCCGGGACAGGGGTTATTGAGAACACTGAAGCTTTCTTT
CSATGSGTGVIENTEAFF
>TRBJ2-5|once|16|TRBV5-1|TRBD2
TGCGCCAGCAGCTTGGGAAATAGCGGGAGTACAGAGACCCAGTACTTC
CASSLGNSGSTETQYF
>TRBJ2-4|once|16|TRBV21-1|.
TGTGCCAGCAGCACCCCAGTGAGGGTAGCCAAAAACATTCAGTACTTC
CASSTPVRVAKNIQYF
>TRBJ2-7|.|15|TRBV10-3|.
TGTGCCATCAGTTCGACTACCGAGTTATCCTACGAGCAGTACTTC
CAISSTTELSYEQYF
>TRBJ2-4|.|17|TRBV19|TRBD1
TGTGCCAGTAGTATAGATGCGGCCAGGGGGACCAAAAACATTCAGTACTTC
CASSIDAARGTKNIQYF
>TRBJ1-4|once|17|TRBV12-3/TRBV12-4|TRBD1
TGTGCCAGCAGTTTCGGCTCCTATGGGACAGGAAATGAAAAACTGTTTTTT
CASSFGSYGTGNEKLFF
>TRBJ2-1|once|15|TRBV28|TRBD2
TGTGCCAGCAGCCCAAGCGGGAGTGCATTTAATGAGCAGTTCTTC
CASSPSGSAFNEQFF
>TRBJ2-5|.|14|TRBV5-1|.
TGCGCCAGCAGTCCCGAGGGATACCAAGAGACCCAGTACTTC
CASSPEGYQETQYF
>TRBJ2-7|.|15|TRBV4-2|TRBD2
TGTGCCAGCAGCCAAGAGACTAGCGAGGCCTACGAGCAGTACTTC
CASSQETSEAYEQYF
>TRBJ2-1|.|11|TRBV7-6|.
TGTGCCAGCAGCTTTGACGATGAGCAGTTCTTC
CASSFDDEQFF
>TRBJ2-2|.|19|TRBV28|TRBD2
TGTGCCAGCCGATGGACTAGCGGGAGGGTAATATTAAACACCGGGGAGCTGTTTTTT
CASRWTSGRVILNTGELFF
>TRBJ2-1|.|13|TRBV28|.
TGTGCCAGCAGTTTCATGGTTGGGCAGGGCCCGTTCTTC
CASSFMVGQGPFF
>TRBJ2-2|once|18|TRBV18|.
TGTGCCAGCTCACCCCCGGGACGCTTAATCGCGAACACCGGGGAGCTGTTTTTT
CASSPPGRLIANTGELFF
>TRBJ1-1|once|13|TRBV20-1|.
TGCAGTGCTCTTAGCGGTTCGGGAACTGAAGCTTTCTTT
CSALSGSGTEAFF
>TRBJ2-2|.|17|TRBV25-1|TRBD2
TGTGCCAGCAGTGAATCCCGCCTAGCGGGAGTTCCCGGGGAGCTGTTTTTT
CASSESRLAGVPGELFF
>TRBJ1-1|.|15|TRBV6-6|TRBD1
TGTGCCAGCAGACCGGCACAGGGGGACGGCACTGAAGCTTTCTTT
CASRPAQGDGTEAFF
>TRBJ2-4|.|16|TRBV5-1|.
TGCGCCAGCAGCTTGTTAGGCGGTACAGCCACAAGCATTCAGTACTTC
CASSLLGGTATSIQYF
>TRBJ2-5|.|15|TRBV5-4|.
TGTGCCAGCAGCTTGTTAGTATCAGTTGAGCCGACCCAGTACTTC
CASSLLVSVEPTQYF